This is a list of T cell receptor beta chains from one sample in a study of metastatic and nonmetastatic thyroid tumors. TCRdb ran MiXCR on the PCR reads. Among fewer than 30,000 clones listed, 16% were seen once. Sample: blood. The receptors were gathered from a female donor with papillary thyroid cancer or a benign thyroid nodule (not recorded which). Some clones in this sample may be carry-over from other donors' samples. The CDR3 runs from the conserved cysteine through the conserved F or W. Each record gives: V gene, clone size, D gene, J gene, CDR3 protein, CDR3 DNA. The D gene is left open where the match is weak. Clone size is shown for a subset of rows, as once, few, many or a class of expanded clone.

TRBV19,-,TRBD1,TRBJ1-1,CASSGQGRTEAFF,TGTGCCAGTAGCGGACAGGGCAGAACTGAAGCTTTCTTT
TRBV24-1,-,TRBD2,TRBJ2-3,CATSDSLGLAGVGTDTQYF,TGTGCCACCAGTGATTCCCTGGGACTAGCGGGAGTCGGCACAGATACGCAGTATTTT
TRBV7-3,many,-,TRBJ1-1,CASSLGGGNTEAFF,TGTGCCAGTTCCTTGGGGGGGGGCAACACTGAAGCTTTCTTT
TRBV20-1,-,-,TRBJ2-1,CSGARGGEQFF,TGCAGTGGAGCAAGGGGGGGTGAGCAGTTCTTC
TRBV6-1,medium-sized,TRBD1,TRBJ1-1,CASIRGSNVNTEAFF,TGTGCCAGCATCAGGGGGTCGAACGTGAACACTGAAGCTTTCTTT
TRBV4-2,many,-,TRBJ2-7,CASSQGDTSGEQYF,TGTGCCAGCAGCCAGGGGGACACATCGGGTGAGCAGTACTTC
TRBV10-2,many,TRBD2,TRBJ2-5,CASLRLAGLQETQYF,TGCGCCTCGCTCCGACTAGCGGGACTCCAAGAGACCCAGTACTTC
TRBV7-2,many,TRBD2,TRBJ2-7,CASSLAASGTYEQYF,TGTGCCAGCAGCTTAGCGGCTAGCGGAACCTACGAGCAGTACTTC
TRBV5-4,many,-,TRBJ2-5,CASRQGGTLQETQYF,TGTGCCAGCAGACAGGGGGGGACGCTTCAAGAGACCCAGTACTTC
TRBV20-1,-,TRBD2,TRBJ2-7,CSANPISGGAGNEQYF,TGCAGTGCTAACCCCATCAGCGGGGGGGCCGGCAACGAGCAGTACTTC
TRBV25-1,-,-,TRBJ1-6,CASSLGNNSHLHF,TGTGCCAGCAGTCTGGGAAATAATTCACACCTCCACTTT
TRBV9,many,-,TRBJ2-3,CASSVAGVGTDTQYF,TGTGCCAGCAGCGTAGCCGGGGTGGGCACAGATACGCAGTATTTT
TRBV6-5,medium-sized,-,TRBJ2-3,CASSYGDTDTQYF,TGTGCCAGCAGTTACGGGGACACAGATACGCAGTATTTT
TRBV28,-,TRBD1,TRBJ1-2,CASSRQGAVYGYTF,TGTGCCAGCAGTCGGCAGGGGGCTGTCTATGGCTACACCTTC
TRBV9,many,TRBD1,TRBJ1-5,CASSVGQGAGGNQPQHF,TGTGCCAGCAGCGTGGGACAGGGGGCTGGGGGCAATCAGCCCCAGCATTTT
TRBV28,-,-,TRBJ2-7,CASSLGRGESYEQYF,TGTGCCAGCAGTTTAGGCAGGGGGGAATCCTACGAGCAGTACTTC
TRBV7-8,once,-,TRBJ2-7,CASSLGRVTGSYEQYF,TGTGCCAGCAGCTTAGGTCGTGTCACAGGTTCCTACGAGCAGTACTTC
TRBV3-1,many,-,TRBJ2-5,CASSQYETQYF,TGTGCCAGCAGCCAATACGAGACCCAGTACTTC
TRBV20-1,many,TRBD1,TRBJ2-7,CSARDDRTGNEQYF,TGCAGTGCTAGAGATGATCGGACAGGGAACGAGCAGTACTTC
TRBV12-3/TRBV12-4,many,TRBD1,TRBJ2-1,CASRPAGGPSYNEQFF,TGTGCCAGCAGGCCCGCAGGGGGTCCTTCCTACAATGAGCAGTTCTTC
TRBV10-3,many,-,TRBJ2-1,CAISPDSYNEQFF,TGTGCCATCAGTCCCGACAGCTACAATGAGCAGTTCTTC
TRBV6-1,-,TRBD1,TRBJ2-3,CASNALGQGIDTQYF,TGTGCCAGCAACGCCTTGGGACAGGGAATAGATACGCAGTATTTT